This TCR beta chain derives from a study of shared clonotypes between healthy human individuals. Study summary: Per-donor plates numbered three CD4 naive, three CD4 memory, two CD8 naive and one CD8 memory.

General observations from the study: Of the naive CD4 clonotypes, approximately 5% were shared across a few donors. The sampled material consisted only of blood, and tissue repertoires are likely to differ.

Details on this clone: Its antigen is undetermined.

In the original processing: ImmunoSEQ output held junction-only sequences without quality scores, so filtering differed. TCRdb's copy holds only in-frame clones and misses some; the assay was immunoSEQ multiplex PCR. The V and J calls and clone size are taken from that table; D and trimming were inferred from the DNA. The table has about 2,500,000 clones, over 85% seen once; the top ten hold over 0.12%. Trimming removed 6 bases from V and 8 bases from J, with 27 bases in between. The CDR3 consists of 17 residues. The germline gives CDR1 MGHRA, CDR2 YSYEKL. The chain is built from TRBV4-1 and TRBJ2-3; perhaps TRBD2 as D (6 bases). This TCR derives from a young man in good health. The sample comprised naive CD4+ T cells sorted from blood. Noted subset: CD45RA+ positively selected. CDR3 in amino acids: CASRLTTGEVPVGTQYF. CDR3 in DNA: TGCGCCAGCAGGCTTACCACGGGAGAGGTACCCGTAGGTACGCAGTATTTT.